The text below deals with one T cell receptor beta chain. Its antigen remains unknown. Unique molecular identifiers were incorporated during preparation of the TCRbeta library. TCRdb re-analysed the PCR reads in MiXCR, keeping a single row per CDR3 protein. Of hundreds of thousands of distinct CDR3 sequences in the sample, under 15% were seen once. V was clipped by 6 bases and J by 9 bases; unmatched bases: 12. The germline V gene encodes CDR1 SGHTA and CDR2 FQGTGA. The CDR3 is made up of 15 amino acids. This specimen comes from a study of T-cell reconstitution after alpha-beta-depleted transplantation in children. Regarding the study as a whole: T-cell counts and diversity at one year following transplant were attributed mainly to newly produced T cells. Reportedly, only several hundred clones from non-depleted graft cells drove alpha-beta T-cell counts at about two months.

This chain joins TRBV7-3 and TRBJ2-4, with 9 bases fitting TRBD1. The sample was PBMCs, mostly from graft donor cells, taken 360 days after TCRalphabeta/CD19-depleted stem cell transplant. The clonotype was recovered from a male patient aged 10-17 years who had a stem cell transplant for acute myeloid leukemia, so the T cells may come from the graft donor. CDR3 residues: CASSPRAATGGIQYF. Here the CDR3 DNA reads TGTGCCAGCAGTCCTAGGGCCGCGACAGGGGGCATTCAGTACTTC.